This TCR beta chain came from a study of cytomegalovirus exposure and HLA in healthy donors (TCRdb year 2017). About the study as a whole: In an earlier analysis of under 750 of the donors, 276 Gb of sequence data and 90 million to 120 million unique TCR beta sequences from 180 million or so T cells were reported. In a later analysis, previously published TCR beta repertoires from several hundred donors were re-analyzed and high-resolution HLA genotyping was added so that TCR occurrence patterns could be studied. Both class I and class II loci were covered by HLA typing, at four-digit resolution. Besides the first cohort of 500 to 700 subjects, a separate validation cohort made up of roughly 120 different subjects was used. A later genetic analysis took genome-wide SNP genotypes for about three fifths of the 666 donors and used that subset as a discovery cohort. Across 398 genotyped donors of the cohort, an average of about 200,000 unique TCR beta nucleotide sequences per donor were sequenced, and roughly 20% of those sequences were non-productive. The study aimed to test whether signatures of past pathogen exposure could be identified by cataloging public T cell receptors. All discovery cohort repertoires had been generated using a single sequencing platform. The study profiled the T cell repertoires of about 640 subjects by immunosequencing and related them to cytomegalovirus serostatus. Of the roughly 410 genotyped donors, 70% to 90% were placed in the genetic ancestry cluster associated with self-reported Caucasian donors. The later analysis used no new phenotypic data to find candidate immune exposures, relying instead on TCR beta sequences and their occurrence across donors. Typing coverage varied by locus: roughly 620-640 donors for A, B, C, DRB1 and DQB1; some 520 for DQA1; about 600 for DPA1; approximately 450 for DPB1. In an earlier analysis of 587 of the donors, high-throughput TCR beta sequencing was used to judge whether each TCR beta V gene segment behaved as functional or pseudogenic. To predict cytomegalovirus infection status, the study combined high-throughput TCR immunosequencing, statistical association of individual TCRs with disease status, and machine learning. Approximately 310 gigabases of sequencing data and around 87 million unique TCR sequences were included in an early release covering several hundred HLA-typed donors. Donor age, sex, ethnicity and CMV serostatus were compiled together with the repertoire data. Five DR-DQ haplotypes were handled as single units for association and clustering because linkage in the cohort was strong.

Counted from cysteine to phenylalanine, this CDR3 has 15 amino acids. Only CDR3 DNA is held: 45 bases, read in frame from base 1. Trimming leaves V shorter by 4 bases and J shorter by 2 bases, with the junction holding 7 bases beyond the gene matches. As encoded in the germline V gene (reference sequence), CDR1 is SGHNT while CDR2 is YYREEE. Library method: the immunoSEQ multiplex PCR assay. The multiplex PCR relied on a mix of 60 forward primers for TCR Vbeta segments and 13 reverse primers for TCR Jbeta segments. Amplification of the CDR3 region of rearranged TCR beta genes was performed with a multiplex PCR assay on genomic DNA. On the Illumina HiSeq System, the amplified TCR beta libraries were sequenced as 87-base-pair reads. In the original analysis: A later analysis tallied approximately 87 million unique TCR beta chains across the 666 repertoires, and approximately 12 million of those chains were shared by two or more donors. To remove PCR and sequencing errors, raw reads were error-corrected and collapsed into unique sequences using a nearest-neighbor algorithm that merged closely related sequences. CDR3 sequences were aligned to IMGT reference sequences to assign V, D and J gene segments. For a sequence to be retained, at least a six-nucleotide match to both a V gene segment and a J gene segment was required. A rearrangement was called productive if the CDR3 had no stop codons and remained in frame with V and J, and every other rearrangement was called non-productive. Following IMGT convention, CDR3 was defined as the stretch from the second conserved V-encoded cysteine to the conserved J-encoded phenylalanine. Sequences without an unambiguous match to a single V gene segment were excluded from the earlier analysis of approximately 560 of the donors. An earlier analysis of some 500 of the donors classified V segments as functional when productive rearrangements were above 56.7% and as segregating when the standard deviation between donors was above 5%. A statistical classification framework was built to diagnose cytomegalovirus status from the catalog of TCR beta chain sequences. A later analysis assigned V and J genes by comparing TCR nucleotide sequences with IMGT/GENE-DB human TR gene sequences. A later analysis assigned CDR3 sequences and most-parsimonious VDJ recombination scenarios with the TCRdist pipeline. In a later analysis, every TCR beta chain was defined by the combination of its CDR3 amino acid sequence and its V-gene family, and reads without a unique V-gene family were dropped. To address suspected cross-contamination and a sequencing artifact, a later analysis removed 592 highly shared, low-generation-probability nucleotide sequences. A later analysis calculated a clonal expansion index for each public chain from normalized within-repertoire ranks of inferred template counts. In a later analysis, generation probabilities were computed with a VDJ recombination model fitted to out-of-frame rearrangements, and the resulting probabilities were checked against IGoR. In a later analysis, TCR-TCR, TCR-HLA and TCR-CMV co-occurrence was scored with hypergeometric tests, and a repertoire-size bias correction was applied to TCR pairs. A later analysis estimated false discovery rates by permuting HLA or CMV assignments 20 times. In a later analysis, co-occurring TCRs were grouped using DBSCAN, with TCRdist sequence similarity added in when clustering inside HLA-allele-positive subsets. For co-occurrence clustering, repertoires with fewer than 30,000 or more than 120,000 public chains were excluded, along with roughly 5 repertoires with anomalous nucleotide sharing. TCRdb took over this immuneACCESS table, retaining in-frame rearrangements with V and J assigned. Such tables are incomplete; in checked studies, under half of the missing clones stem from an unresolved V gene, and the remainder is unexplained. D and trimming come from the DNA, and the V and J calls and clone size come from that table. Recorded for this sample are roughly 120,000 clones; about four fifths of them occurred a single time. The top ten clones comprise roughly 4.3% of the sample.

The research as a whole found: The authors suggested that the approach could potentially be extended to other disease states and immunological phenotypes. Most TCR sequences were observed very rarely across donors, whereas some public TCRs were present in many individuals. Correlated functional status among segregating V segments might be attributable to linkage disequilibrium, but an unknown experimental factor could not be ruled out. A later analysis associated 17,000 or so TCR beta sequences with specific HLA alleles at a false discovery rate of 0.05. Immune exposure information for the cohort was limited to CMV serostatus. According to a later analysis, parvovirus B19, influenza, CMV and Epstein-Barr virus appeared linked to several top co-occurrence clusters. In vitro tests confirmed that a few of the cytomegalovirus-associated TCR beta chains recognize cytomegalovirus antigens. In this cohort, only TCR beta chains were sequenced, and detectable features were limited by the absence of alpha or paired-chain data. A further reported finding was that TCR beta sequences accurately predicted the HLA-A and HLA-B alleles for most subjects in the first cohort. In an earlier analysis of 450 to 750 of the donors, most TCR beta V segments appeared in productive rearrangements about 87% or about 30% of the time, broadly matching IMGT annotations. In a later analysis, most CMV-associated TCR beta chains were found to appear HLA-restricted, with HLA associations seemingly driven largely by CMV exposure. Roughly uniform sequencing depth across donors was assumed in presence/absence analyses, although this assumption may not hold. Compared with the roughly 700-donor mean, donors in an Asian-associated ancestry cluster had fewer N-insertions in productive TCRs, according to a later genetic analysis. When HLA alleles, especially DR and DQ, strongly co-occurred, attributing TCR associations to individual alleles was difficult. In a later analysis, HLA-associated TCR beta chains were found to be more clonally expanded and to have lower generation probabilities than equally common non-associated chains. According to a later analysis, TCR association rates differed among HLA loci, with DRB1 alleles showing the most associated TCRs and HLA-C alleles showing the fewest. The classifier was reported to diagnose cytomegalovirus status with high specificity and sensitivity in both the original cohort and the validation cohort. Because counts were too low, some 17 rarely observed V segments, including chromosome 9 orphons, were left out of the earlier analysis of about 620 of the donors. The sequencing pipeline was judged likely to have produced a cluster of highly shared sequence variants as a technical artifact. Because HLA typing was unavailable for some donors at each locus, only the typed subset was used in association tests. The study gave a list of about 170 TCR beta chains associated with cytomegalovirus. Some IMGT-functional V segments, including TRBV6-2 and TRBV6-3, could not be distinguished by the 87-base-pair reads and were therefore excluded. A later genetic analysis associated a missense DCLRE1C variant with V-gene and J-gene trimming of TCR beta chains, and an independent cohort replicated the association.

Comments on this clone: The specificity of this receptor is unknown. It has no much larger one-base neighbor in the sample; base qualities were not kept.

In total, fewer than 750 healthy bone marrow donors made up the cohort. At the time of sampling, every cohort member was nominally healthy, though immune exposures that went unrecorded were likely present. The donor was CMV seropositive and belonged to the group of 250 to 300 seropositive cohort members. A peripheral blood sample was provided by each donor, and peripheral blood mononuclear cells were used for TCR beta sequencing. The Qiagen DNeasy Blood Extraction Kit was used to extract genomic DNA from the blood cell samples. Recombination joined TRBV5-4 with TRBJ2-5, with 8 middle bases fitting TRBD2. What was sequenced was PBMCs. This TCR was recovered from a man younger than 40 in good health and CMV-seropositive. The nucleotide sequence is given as TGTGCCAGCAGCCTTTACTTAGCGGGACAAGAGACCCAGTACTTC. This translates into CASSLYLAGQETQYF.